This is a list of T cell receptor beta chains from one sample in a study of blood T cell repertoires in COVID-19. Generated by immunoSEQ multiplex PCR, the TCRdb table keeps only in-frame clones and is missing some. The table shows 150,000 or so clones, with around 82% occurring only once. Specimen: PBMCs or T cells enriched from blood (not recorded which). The receptors here all came from a woman in her 50s in a cohort exposed to, infected with or recovered from COVID-19 (not recorded which). Both conserved end residues are part of each CDR3. The order of the fields is V gene, D gene, clone size, J gene, CDR3 protein, CDR3 DNA. A D gene is named only where the DNA matches it firmly. Part of the rows lack a size; the others show once, few, many or a class for expanded clones.

TRBV27	TRBD2	NA	TRBJ2-3	CASSLSAGGGTDTQYF	TGTGCCAGCAGTTTATCTGCGGGAGGGGGGACAGATACGCAGTATTTT
TRBV5-1	NA	few	TRBJ2-5	CASGGVSGGEETQYF	TGCGCCAGCGGGGGAGTTAGCGGAGGGGAAGAGACCCAGTACTTC
TRBV11-2	NA	once	TRBJ1-1	CASSFLPPGEDTEAFF	TGTGCCAGCAGCTTTTTACCCCCAGGGGAAGACACTGAAGCTTTCTTT
TRBV2	NA	NA	TRBJ1-4	CASLRVKEKLFF	TGTGCCAGCTTGAGGGTAAAGGAAAAACTGTTTTTT
TRBV24-1	NA	many	TRBJ1-5	CATSDPGRDQPQHF	TGTGCCACCAGTGACCCCGGGAGGGACCAGCCCCAGCATTTT
TRBV2	NA	NA	TRBJ2-1	CASSENLEQFF	TGTGCCAGCAGTGAAAACCTAGAGCAGTTCTTC
TRBV7-3	NA	NA	TRBJ2-1	CASSPHLGGGNEQFF	TGTGCCAGCAGCCCCCACCTTGGGGGCGGCAATGAGCAGTTCTTC
TRBV5-1	TRBD2	NA	TRBJ2-7	CASSLGLAATYEQYF	TGCGCCAGCAGCTTGGGACTAGCGGCTACCTACGAGCAGTACTTC
TRBV7-9	TRBD1	NA	TRBJ2-7	CASSPGGQGIYEQYF	TGTGCCAGCAGCCCGGGCGGACAGGGAATCTACGAGCAGTACTTC
TRBV15	TRBD2	NA	TRBJ2-5	CATSALGTSYEGQYF	TGTGCCACCAGTGCCCTAGGGACTAGTTATGAGGGCCAGTACTTC
TRBV30	NA	NA	TRBJ2-7	CALGAGTYEQYF	TGTGCCTTGGGCGCAGGAACCTACGAGCAGTACTTC
TRBV29-1	TRBD1	NA	TRBJ1-5	CSVRDREDQPQHF	TGCAGCGTGAGGGACAGGGAAGATCAGCCCCAGCATTTT
TRBV5-1	TRBD1	NA	TRBJ2-5	CASSLGVGQGAETQYF	TGCGCCAGCAGCTTGGGGGTTGGACAGGGGGCCGAGACCCAGTACTTC
TRBV29-1	TRBD2	NA	TRBJ2-7	CSVEDPGGRARQYF	TGCAGCGTTGAAGATCCTGGCGGGAGGGCCCGGCAGTACTTC
TRBV9	NA	NA	TRBJ2-1	CASSTYPGTDNEQFF	TGTGCCAGCAGCACCTACCCCGGGACTGACAATGAGCAGTTCTTC
TRBV11-2	TRBD1	once	TRBJ1-2	CASSSGGTGIYGYTF	TGTGCCAGCAGCTCCGGCGGGACAGGGATATATGGCTACACCTTC
TRBV7-2	NA	NA	TRBJ2-1	CASSPSVNSYNEQFF	TGTGCCAGCAGCCCATCAGTAAACTCCTACAATGAGCAGTTCTTC
TRBV6-1	NA	NA	TRBJ1-2	CASSEGGSIGYGYTF	TGTGCCAGCAGTGAAGGGGGCTCGATTGGCTATGGCTACACCTTC
TRBV20-1	TRBD1	NA	TRBJ1-4	CSASSQGGEKLFF	TGCAGTGCTAGTAGTCAGGGGGGTGAAAAACTGTTTTTT
TRBV4-1	TRBD2	NA	TRBJ2-2	CASSHTSGGRPGELFF	TGCGCCAGCAGCCATACTAGCGGAGGTCGCCCCGGGGAGCTGTTTTTT
TRBV11-2	TRBD1	NA	TRBJ1-4	CASSVGQGVEKLFF	TGTGCCAGCAGCGTAGGACAGGGGGTGGAAAAACTGTTTTTT
TRBV4-1	NA	NA	TRBJ1-2	CASSPLLSQEENGYTF	TGCGCCAGCAGCCCCCTGCTATCACAGGAAGAAAATGGCTACACCTTC
TRBV19	TRBD2	once	TRBJ2-1	CASRPGLAGANEQFF	TGTGCCAGTAGGCCCGGACTAGCGGGAGCCAATGAGCAGTTCTTC
TRBV19	TRBD2	few	TRBJ2-1	CASRKSGGVSYNEQFF	TGTGCCAGTAGGAAGTCGGGGGGGGTCTCTTACAATGAGCAGTTCTTC
TRBV4-1	TRBD1	NA	TRBJ1-2	CASSQDRGHGYTF	TGCGCCAGCAGCCAAGACAGGGGGCATGGCTACACCTTC
TRBV6-1	NA	NA	TRBJ1-6	CASSEMSVGGLSPLHF	TGTGCCAGCAGTGAAATGTCGGTGGGGGGATTATCCCCCCTCCACTTT
TRBV19	NA	once	TRBJ1-5	CASSIQTGQPQHF	TGTGCCAGTAGTATACAAACGGGACAGCCCCAGCATTTT
TRBV5-6	NA	NA	TRBJ1-4	CASSTMKGANEKLFF	TGTGCCAGCAGCACGATGAAGGGAGCTAATGAAAAACTGTTTTTT
TRBV7-9	TRBD1	NA	TRBJ2-3	CASSLTRGQGRTDTQYF	TGTGCCAGCAGTCTTACACGGGGACAGGGGAGGACAGATACGCAGTATTTT
TRBV25-1	NA	once	TRBJ1-3	CASSESAGQGNTIYF	TGTGCCAGCAGTGAATCGGCAGGGCAAGGAAACACCATATATTTT
TRBV5-1	NA	NA	TRBJ2-7	CASSFGLDSSYEQYF	TGCGCCAGCAGCTTCGGGCTTGACAGTTCCTACGAGCAGTACTTC
TRBV29-1	TRBD1	NA	TRBJ1-1	CSVGFNLGTGATEAFF	TGCAGCGTTGGGTTTAACTTGGGAACAGGGGCCACTGAAGCTTTCTTT
TRBV6-5	NA	NA	TRBJ2-2	CASSYSGADTGELFF	TGTGCCAGCAGTTACTCAGGGGCCGACACCGGGGAGCTGTTTTTT
TRBV2	NA	NA	TRBJ1-2	CASSVRGDYGYTF	TGTGCCAGCAGTGTAAGGGGCGACTATGGCTACACCTTC
TRBV28	TRBD1	NA	TRBJ1-1	CASRAGGTANTEAFF	TGTGCCAGCAGAGCCGGTGGGACAGCGAACACTGAAGCTTTCTTT
TRBV7-3	TRBD2	NA	TRBJ2-1	CASSRTSGVNEQFF	TGTGCCAGCAGTAGGACTAGCGGGGTTAATGAGCAGTTCTTC
TRBV2	NA	NA	TRBJ2-1	CASSETSNEQFF	TGTGCCAGCAGTGAGACTAGTAATGAGCAGTTCTTC
TRBV18	TRBD1	NA	TRBJ1-6	CASSPRDREPLHF	TGTGCCAGCTCACCACGGGACAGGGAGCCCCTCCACTTT
TRBV4-1	TRBD2	NA	TRBJ2-1	CASSHLLAGEGGEQFF	TGCGCCAGCAGCCACCTTCTAGCGGGAGAAGGAGGGGAGCAGTTCTTC
TRBV7-9	TRBD2	once	TRBJ2-7	CASSSSVLAGARNSYEQYF	TGTGCCAGCAGCTCGAGCGTATTAGCGGGGGCCCGAAATTCCTACGAGCAGTACTTC
TRBV12-3/TRBV12-4	NA	NA	TRBJ1-5	CASSLTANQPQHF	TGTGCCAGCAGTTTAACCGCGAATCAGCCCCAGCATTTT
TRBV24-1	TRBD1	NA	TRBJ2-5	CATSDGTGGQETQYF	TGTGCCACCAGTGATGGAACAGGGGGTCAAGAGACCCAGTACTTC
TRBV27	NA	NA	TRBJ2-1	CASSLSRGRVNEQFF	TGTGCCAGCAGTTTAAGTAGGGGCAGGGTAAATGAGCAGTTCTTC
TRBV29-1	TRBD1	NA	TRBJ1-3	CSVSGTDYTGNTIYF	TGCAGCGTTTCCGGGACAGACTACACTGGAAACACCATATATTTT
TRBV2	NA	NA	TRBJ1-2	CASSVTGSGRYTF	TGTGCCAGCAGTGTAACAGGGTCCGGGCGCTACACCTTC
TRBV3-1/TRBV3-2	TRBD1	NA	TRBJ2-2	CASSQDGLRQGLTGELFF	TGTGCCAGCAGCCAAGACGGCTTGCGACAGGGTCTCACCGGGGAGCTGTTTTTT
TRBV7-2	NA	NA	TRBJ2-7	CASSLRGQLYEQYF	TGTGCCAGCAGCCTTAGGGGACAACTCTACGAGCAGTACTTC
TRBV2	NA	NA	TRBJ1-3	CASSDRPGNTIYF	TGTGCCAGCAGTGACAGGCCGGGGAACACCATATATTTT
TRBV5-4	NA	NA	TRBJ2-7	CASSFFGLRVDEQYF	TGTGCCAGCAGCTTTTTTGGACTTCGGGTCGACGAGCAGTACTTC
TRBV7-2	NA	NA	TRBJ1-6	CASSSYESPLHF	TGTGCCAGCAGCAGCTACGAGTCACCCCTCCACTTT
TRBV19	NA	NA	TRBJ1-2	CASSGRGGDTYGYTF	TGTGCCAGTAGTGGCCGCGGAGGAGACACCTATGGCTACACCTTC
TRBV5-4	TRBD1	NA	TRBJ2-3	CASRGPGGPDTQYF	TGTGCCAGCAGGGGGCCAGGGGGCCCAGATACGCAGTATTTT
TRBV14	NA	NA	TRBJ1-2	CASSQRGREANYGYTF	TGTGCCAGCAGCCAGCGGGGGCGCGAGGCTAACTATGGCTACACCTTC
TRBV5-1	NA	NA	TRBJ2-5	CASSLEPYREFRETQYF	TGCGCCAGCAGCTTGGAGCCGTACCGGGAGTTTAGGGAGACCCAGTACTTC
TRBV3-1/TRBV3-2	TRBD1	NA	TRBJ2-5	CASSLRLGQGSWVETQYF	TGTGCCAGCAGCCTTCGCTTGGGACAGGGATCATGGGTGGAGACCCAGTACTTC
TRBV30	NA	NA	TRBJ1-1	CAWSVSGAAMEAFF	TGTGCCTGGAGTGTCTCAGGGGCGGCCATGGAAGCTTTCTTT